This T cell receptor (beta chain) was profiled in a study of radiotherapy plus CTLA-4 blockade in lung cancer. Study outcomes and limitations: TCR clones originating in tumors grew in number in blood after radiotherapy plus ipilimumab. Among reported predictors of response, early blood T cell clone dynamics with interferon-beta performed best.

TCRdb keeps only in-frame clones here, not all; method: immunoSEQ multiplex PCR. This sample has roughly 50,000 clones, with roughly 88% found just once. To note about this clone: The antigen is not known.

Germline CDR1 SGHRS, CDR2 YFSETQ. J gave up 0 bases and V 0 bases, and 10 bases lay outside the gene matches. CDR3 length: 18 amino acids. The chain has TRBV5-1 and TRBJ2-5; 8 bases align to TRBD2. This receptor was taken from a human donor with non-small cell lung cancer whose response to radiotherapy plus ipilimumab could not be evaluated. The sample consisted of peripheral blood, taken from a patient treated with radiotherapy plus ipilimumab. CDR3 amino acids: CASSLEAGAGRHQETQYF. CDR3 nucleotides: TGCGCCAGCAGCTTGGAAGCGGGGGCGGGGAGGCACCAAGAGACCCAGTACTTC.